The 13 T cell receptor beta chains listed next were all sequenced from one sample in a study of PD-1 blockade in classical Hodgkin lymphoma. Specified time point: cycle 4 day 1 (C4D1), after about 6 weeks of nivolumab. No patient escaped relapse after autologous stem cell transplantation, and brentuximab vedotin exposure varied. Produced via immunoSEQ multiplex PCR; TCRdb's table is partial and in-frame only. In the table there are 25,000 to 40,000 clones, approximately 70% of which are singletons. Sample: peripheral blood mononuclear cells (PBMCs), taken before the fourth cycle of nivolumab. The receptor source for this set is a human donor with classical Hodgkin lymphoma.

This clone was picked up a small number of times. This rearrangement joins TRBV5-1 to TRBJ2-3; tentative D call: TRBD1 (6 bases). The CDR3 sequence is 16 residues long. CDR1 is SGHRS, CDR2 YFSETQ, per germline. V was shortened by 0 bases and J by 5 bases, with 16 bases between the two germline ends. The CDR3 coding sequence is TGCGCCAGCAGCTTGGGAGGCAGGGGATCGGGAGATACGCAGTATTTT. It yields the protein CASSLGGRGSGDTQYF.

This chain joins TRBV5-6 and TRBJ2-7; 8 positions match TRBD1. J was trimmed by 0 bases and V by 5 bases; bases with no gene match: 10. CDR3 length equals 16 residues. The V gene's germline CDR1 is SGHDT and CDR2 YYEEEE. DNA of the CDR3: TGTGCCAGCAGTTTAAGGACAGGGAAAAGCTCCTACGAGCAGTACTTC. Its protein product is CASSLRTGKSSYEQYF.

This clone has just one count. The V and J genes are TRBV4-3 and TRBJ2-3, with 7 bases aligning to TRBD2. This CDR3 is built from 18 residues. From germline, CDR1 is LGHNA and CDR2 YSLEER. The V and J ends lost 2 bases and 1 base, in that order; junction bases with no gene match: 12. The CDR3 spells CASSQLGGLTKGTDTQYF. The CDR3 bases are TGCGCCAGCAGCCAACTCGGGGGACTAACCAAAGGCACAGATACGCAGTATTTT.

This chain links TRBV11-3 with TRBJ2-6; D not certain. CDR1 and CDR2 (germline): SGHNT, YENEEA. The CDR3 consists of 16 residues. The V and J ends lost 5 bases and 3 bases respectively, with 14 bases between them. CDR3: CASSRNVGLGANVLTF. CDR3 coding DNA: TGTGCCAGCAGCCGTAACGTAGGGCTTGGGGCCAACGTCCTGACTTTC.

The chain is built from TRBV27 and TRBJ2-7; perhaps D is TRBD1 or TRBD2 (5 bases each). CDR3 length: 14 amino acids. V was pared by 3 bases and J by 3 bases, with 12 bases between. Germline V gene data show CDR1 as MNHEY and CDR2 as SMNVEV (reference sequence). The CDR3 DNA follows: TGTGCCAGCAGTTTGGGGCAGGGAGACTACGAGCAGTACTTC. Amino acid sequence: CASSLGQGDYEQYF.

The table lists this clone with a few counts. V is TRBV6-1 and J is TRBJ2-7; possible D gene TRBD2, 6 bases. Germline loops: CDR1 MNHNS, CDR2 SASEGT. Trimming took off 1 base at V and 6 bases at J, with 10 bases between the two ends. This CDR3 has 13 amino acids. The CDR3 DNA reads as TGTGCCAGCAGTGAAGAATGGGGGGTCGAGCAGTACTTC. Its protein is CASSEEWGVEQYF.

The chain has TRBV6-6 and TRBJ2-3; TRBD1 is a possible D gene (5 bases). There are 14 residues in the CDR3. CDR1 is MNHNY, CDR2 SVGAGI, per germline (reference sequence). V gave up 6 bases and J gave up 2 bases, with 12 bases separating them. CDR3 nucleotide sequence: TGTGCCAGCAGCGATACAGGAATCACAGATACGCAGTATTTT. Residues: CASSDTGITDTQYF.

A single count supports this clone. The chain carries TRBV27 and TRBJ2-5, with D possibly being TRBD1 or TRBD2 (5 bases each). V dropped 4 bases and J dropped 0 bases, with 15 bases sitting between them. This CDR3 region has 16 residues. The germline gives CDR1 MNHEY, CDR2 SMNVEV (reference sequence). CDR3 DNA: TGTGCCAGCAGTTATTGGCCCCGGGACGACCAAGAGACCCAGTACTTC. The encoded protein is CASSYWPRDDQETQYF.

This clone was observed a few times. J is TRBJ1-1 and V is TRBV9; D is uncertain. The CDR3 length is 14 residues. In germline, CDR1 is SGDLS, CDR2 YYNGEE. V lost 2 bases and J lost 4, with 12 bases in between. DNA of the CDR3: TGTGCCAGCAGCGTGGTAGCAGTCAGCACTGAAGCTTTCTTT. Encoded protein: CASSVVAVSTEAFF.

The V gene is TRBV7-2, the J gene TRBJ2-1; D not resolved. CDR1 and CDR2 from the germline V gene are SGHTA and FQGNSA. This CDR3 spans 13 amino acids. Trimming took off 3 bases at V and 4 bases at J, with 7 bases between the two ends. The CDR3 here is CASSFDTYNEQFF. For the CDR3, the DNA is TGTGCCAGCAGCTTTGACACTTACAATGAGCAGTTCTTC.

The V call is TRBV5-4, the J call TRBJ2-1; 8 bases align to TRBD1. CDR3 size: 12 residues. The V gene's germline CDR1 is SGHNT and CDR2 YYREEE (reference sequence). The V and J ends lost 2 bases and 14 bases, in that order; junction bases with no gene match: 6. The CDR3 DNA is TGTGCCAGCAGCTTTTTGGACAGGGAGGAGTTCTTC. Its translation is CASSFLDREEFF.

The gene calls are TRBV5-5 and TRBJ2-7; TRBD2 aligns across 11 bases. In germline, CDR1 is SGHKS, CDR2 YYEKEE (reference sequence). The V gene end was trimmed by 4 bases and the J gene end by 9 bases; junction bases not matched to a gene: 21. CDR3 size: 18 residues. In nucleotides, the CDR3 is TGTGCCAGCAGCAATCACCCAGTCGCAACTAGCGGGGGTATGGGGCAGTACTTC. Encoded protein: CASSNHPVATSGGMGQYF.

This clone has a single count. V is TRBV7-9 and J is TRBJ1-1, with D possibly being TRBD1 (6 bases). V was cut by 8 bases and J by 0 bases, with 16 bases left in between. There are 15 residues in the CDR3. Germline lookup yields CDR1 SEHNR and CDR2 FQNEAQ (reference sequence). CDR3 sequence (DNA): TGTGCCAGCGGGGATCTAGGGGGTATGAACACTGAAGCTTTCTTT. Translating gives CASGDLGGMNTEAFF.